The clone carrying this TCR beta chain was recorded many times. Its antigen is currently unknown. This record belongs to a study of identical twins. The J segment lost 2 bases and the V segment lost 2 bases, leaving 9 bases of the junction unmatched. CDR1 GTSNPN and CDR2 SVGIG come from the germline V gene (reference sequence). The CDR3 sequence is 17 residues long. Findings and limits, study-wide: Weaker excess sharing between twins was seen in beta out-of-frame sequences. With abundant cord blood beta clonotypes, insertions were fewer; memory repertoires showed no such pattern.

TCRdb reprocessed the 5' RACE reads via MiXCR and lists one record per CDR3 protein. The repertoire holds over 250,000 distinct CDR3 sequences, with 7.5% to 9.5% as singletons. These records were also assigned to another study, of yellow fever vaccine responses in identical twins.

The sample was CD8+ T cells sorted from blood. The chain combines TRBV30 with TRBJ2-3, with TRBD2 matching 11 bases. The receptor was derived from a woman aged 18 to 35 in good health. CDR3 sequence: CAWSLRRGLADTDTQYF. CDR3 in DNA: TGTGCCTGGAGTCTCCGCCGGGGACTAGCGGACACAGATACGCAGTATTTT.